Described below is a single T cell receptor beta chain sequence and its context. The antigen this receptor binds is unknown. Within one base of it there is no much larger clone, and no base qualities were kept. Graves' hyperthyroidism was defined as stable when no progression to ophthalmopathy occurred over 18 months of follow-up. Hyperthyroidism patients were aged 18 to 65 years and newly diagnosed, with disease duration of less than 2 months. Any patient with an uncontrolled infection, another autoimmune disease, pregnancy or lactation was excluded. Diagnoses relied on clinical symptoms, serum thyroxine and TRAb, thyroid ultrasound and orbital computed tomography. PBMCs were separated from over 9 ml of fresh peripheral blood using Ficoll-Paque density gradient centrifugation. Total RNA was extracted using Trizol reagent, and RNA quality was assessed on an Agilent 2100 Bioanalyzer. The TCR beta CDR3 regions were amplified from RNA transcripts. The first round of RT-PCR for the TCR CDR3 was performed with the HTBI primer set and the Qiagen OneStep RT-PCR kit. Libraries were constructed in a second round of multiplex PCR, after which size selection and purification were performed. Sequencing of the libraries was done on an Illumina HiSeq2000 using paired-end 100 bp reads. On the authors' methods: Raw data were processed with SOAPnuke, discarding reads with adapters, uncalled bases, mean Phred below 15, or no exact constant-primer or identifier match. High-quality paired reads were merged with COPE v1.2.5, and unique nucleotide sequences were defined as clonotypes. Clonotypes were aligned to IMGT TRBV, TRBD and TRBJ reference segments using MiTCR v1.1. Only V-J combinations with frequency above 0.0001, covering about 99% of repertoires, were analysed. A TCS score was defined as the ratio between F50 (clonal expansion) and ExV (chaos), using BLOSUM62-based TCRdist between CDR3 peptides within each V-J. Welch's t-statistics and random forest reduced 450 to 600 V-J features to fewer than 15, which were used in a naive Bayes classifier (R e1071). The public reads were run again by TCRdb, first through fastp at Q25 and then through MiXCR, and only productive beta chains were kept. Every entry covers one CDR3 protein and lists the most common genes and DNA from its rows. It is TCRdb's table, rather than the study itself, that gives the V and J calls and clone size. The sample has about 400,000 distinct CDR3 sequences on record, around 13% of them singletons. The top ten constitute roughly 4.8% of the sample.

These data belong to a study of T cells in Graves' hyperthyroidism and ophthalmopathy (dated by TCRdb to the late 2010s). Some background on the complete study: Peripheral blood was collected at initial diagnosis, before any treatment. The 80 to 100 discovery patients were randomly divided into training and test sets at a 7:3 ratio. To identify distinguishing TCR V-J signatures, a discovery cohort of 90 to 100 patients was used, comprising 43 with Graves' ophthalmopathy and 57 with stable Graves' hyperthyroidism. The study also compared thyroid tissue and blood T-cell repertoires from more than five Graves' hyperthyroidism patients. After blood sampling, hyperthyroidism patients were treated with methimazole at a starting dose of 30 mg daily, and ophthalmopathy patients were treated with high-dose intravenous methylprednisolone. Prospective prediction of ophthalmopathy was tested in an independent validation cohort consisting of some 18 hyperthyroidism patients and more than 15 patients who later progressed to ophthalmopathy. According to the paper, TCR Vbeta CDR3 sequencing was carried out on roughly 130 peripheral blood samples, which came from 40 to 45 ophthalmopathy, 75 or so hyperthyroidism and roughly 17 progressor patients. General findings and caveats noted by the study authors: Most expanded thyroid clonotypes (frequency above 0.001) were also detected in blood, a finding suggesting that blood repertoires may reflect thyroid immune responses. In validation, the model predicted progression to ophthalmopathy a median of roughly 6.1 months before onset, with over 60% sensitivity and roughly 79% specificity. A 13 V-J signature model separated ophthalmopathy from stable hyperthyroidism, with 87.88% sensitivity and roughly 81% specificity in cross-validation and 80%/75% in testing. No statistical method was used to fix the sample size in advance, and group allocation was not hidden from the investigators.

The trim is 5 bases for V and 6 bases for J, with a gap of 5 bases between the germline ends. CDR1 and CDR2 (MNHNS, SASEGT) derive from the germline V gene. From the cysteine through the phenylalanine, the CDR3 covers 11 amino acids. This entry keeps only the CDR3 DNA: 33 bases, framed from base 1. The TCR sequence derives from a young woman with Graves' hyperthyroidism. The sequenced sample consisted of blood. The chain employs TRBV6-1 and TRBJ2-1, with no D gene named confidently. The DNA is as follows: TGTGCCAGCAGTACCGCCAATGAGCAGTTCTTC. This gives the protein CASSTANEQFF.